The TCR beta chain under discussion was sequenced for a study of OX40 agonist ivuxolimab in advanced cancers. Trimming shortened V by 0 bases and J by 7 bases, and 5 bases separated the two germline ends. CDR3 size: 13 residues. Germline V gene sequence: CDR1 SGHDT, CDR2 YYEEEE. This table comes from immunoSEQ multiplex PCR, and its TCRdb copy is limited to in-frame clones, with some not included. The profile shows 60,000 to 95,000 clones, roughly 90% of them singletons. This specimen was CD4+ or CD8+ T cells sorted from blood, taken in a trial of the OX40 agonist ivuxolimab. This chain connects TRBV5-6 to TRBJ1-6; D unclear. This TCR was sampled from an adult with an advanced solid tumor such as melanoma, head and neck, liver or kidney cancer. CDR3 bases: TGTGCCAGCAGCTTGGGAGCCAATTCACCCCTCCACTTT. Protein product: CASSLGANSPLHF.